The T cell receptor beta chain under discussion was sequenced for a study of brain metastases from non-small cell lung cancer. Study-wide findings and caveats: TCR repertoires overlapped largely between brain metastases and matched primaries. Fewer infiltrating T cells were found in brain metastases than primaries.

As to this clone: Its antigen remains unidentified.

Repertoires were generated with immunoSEQ multiplex PCR, while TCRdb's copy carries only in-frame clones and drops some. The profile covers 450 or so clones, with around 90% appearing a single time and about 8% taken by the ten largest. Sample: primary lung tumor tissue. This TCR was sampled from a donor aged 40 or over with non-small cell lung cancer.

The CDR3 sequence is CASGSTTSGGSYNEQFF. The CDR3 DNA sequence: TGTGCTAGTGGATCTACGACTAGCGGAGGGTCCTACAATGAGCAGTTCTTC. V and J are TRBV12-5 and TRBJ2-1; 9 positions agree with TRBD2. With 6 bases clipped from V and 1 base from J, the junction kept 10 bases outside the gene matches. This CDR3 is built from 17 residues. Germline V CDR1 and CDR2: LGHNT, FRNRAP.